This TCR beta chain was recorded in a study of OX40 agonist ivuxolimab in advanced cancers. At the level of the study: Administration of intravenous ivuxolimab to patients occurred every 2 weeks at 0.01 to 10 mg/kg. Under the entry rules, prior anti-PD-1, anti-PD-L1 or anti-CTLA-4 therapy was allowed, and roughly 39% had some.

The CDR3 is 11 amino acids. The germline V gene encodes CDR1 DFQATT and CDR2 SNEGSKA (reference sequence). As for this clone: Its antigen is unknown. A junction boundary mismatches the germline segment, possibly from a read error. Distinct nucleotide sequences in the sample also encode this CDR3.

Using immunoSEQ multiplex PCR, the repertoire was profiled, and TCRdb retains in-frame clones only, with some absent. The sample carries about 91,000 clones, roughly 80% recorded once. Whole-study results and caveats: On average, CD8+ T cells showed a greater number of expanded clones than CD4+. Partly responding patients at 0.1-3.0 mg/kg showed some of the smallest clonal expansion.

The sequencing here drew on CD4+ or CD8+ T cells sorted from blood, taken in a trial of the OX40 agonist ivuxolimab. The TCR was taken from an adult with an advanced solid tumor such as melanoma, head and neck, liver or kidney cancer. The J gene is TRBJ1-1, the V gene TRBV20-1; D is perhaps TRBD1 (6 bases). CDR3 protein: CSARGGTEAFF. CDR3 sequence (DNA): TGTAGTGCCCGAGGGGGGACTGAAGCTTTCTTT.